This T cell receptor (beta chain) comes out of a study of cytomegalovirus exposure and HLA in healthy donors. Study summary: The approximately 660 first-cohort repertoires shared a platform with the 130 or so validation repertoires, as reported in a later analysis. Study-wide findings and caveats: Confirmation was obtained in vitro that a few CMV-associated chains are specific for CMV antigens. Whilst most TCR sequences proved rare, a subset of public TCRs occurred across many donors. Subsequent analysis revealed that first-cohort TCR clusters tended to co-occur in the roughly 120 validation repertoires.

In the case of this clone: Its antigen is unknown.

Assay: immunoSEQ multiplex PCR; the TCRdb copy retains only in-frame clones and omits some. Of tens of thousands of clones listed, just under 95% were seen once; the top ten hold about 2.1%. V gave up 0 bases and J gave up 0 bases; unmatched junction bases: 5. CDR3 size: 17 residues. Germline loops: CDR1 SGHNT, CDR2 YENEEA. The chain joins TRBV11-3 to TRBJ2-1; 7 positions agree with TRBD2. The TCR sequence derives from a man between 18 and 35 years old in good health and CMV-seronegative. Sequencing used PBMCs. The DNA for the CDR3 is TGTGCCAGCAGCTTAGATCTGGCGGGAGACTCCTACAATGAGCAGTTCTTC. Protein sequence: CASSLDLAGDSYNEQFF.